Each of the 25 T cell receptor beta chains below was sequenced from the same sample in a study of Graves' ophthalmopathy and Graves' hyperthyroidism. The authors amplified TCR beta CDR3 regions from RNA transcripts. After a first-round RT-PCR with HTBI primers, a second-round multiplex PCR was run. MiXCR, run by TCRdb on the multiplex PCR reads, gives a single entry per CDR3 protein. There are approximately 160,000 distinct CDR3 sequences in the sample; about two fifths occur only once, and over 7% lies in the top ten. Specimen: peripheral blood. These receptors were collected from a man younger than 40 with Graves' ophthalmopathy.

This clonotype was recorded many times. The rearrangement joins TRBV6-5 to TRBJ2-7, with D possibly TRBD1 on 6 matching bases. Trimming removed 2 bases at V and 6 bases at J, with 17 bases between. The CDR3 runs 15 residues. Germline CDR1 and CDR2: MNHEY and SVGAGI. In nucleotides, the CDR3 is TGTGCCAGCAGTTACGTAAGGGGGAACTCGGGCGAGCAGTACTTC. Translating it yields CASSYVRGNSGEQYF.

The chain links TRBV6-2 or TRBV6-3 to TRBJ1-2, with D tentatively TRBD1 (5 bases). From germline, CDR1 is MNHEY and CDR2 SVGEGT. V was cut by 3 bases and J by 7 bases, with 15 bases left in between. This CDR3 contains 14 residues. The DNA for the CDR3 is TGTGCCAGCAGTTATGGGGGGACGCGTATTGGCTACACCTTC. This sequence encodes CASSYGGTRIGYTF.

The chain carries TRBV6-1 and TRBJ2-5, with 10 bases matching TRBD1. From germline, CDR1 is MNHNS and CDR2 SASEGT. The CDR3 has 14 residues. J was trimmed by 2 bases and V by 8 bases; bases with no gene match: 5. This CDR3 is CASQKGQGQETQYF. CDR3 coding DNA: TGTGCCAGCCAAAAGGGACAGGGGCAAGAGACCCAGTACTTC.

The CDR3 nucleotides read TGCAGTGCTAGTGCGGGTAGGACTAGCGGGGCCTACGAGCAGTACTTC. Residues: CSASAGRTSGAYEQYF. The gene calls are TRBV20-1 and TRBJ2-7; 12 bases line up with TRBD2. V trimming: 3 bases; J trimming: 2 bases; junction bases outside the gene matches: 8. The CDR3 loop spans 16 amino acids. Germline V gene data show CDR1 as DFQATT and CDR2 as SNEGSKA (reference sequence).

This clonotype was counted ten times or more. The J gene is TRBJ1-1, the V gene TRBV28; D gene ambiguous. V shed 6 bases and J shed 0 bases, with 5 bases lying between them. Looked up from germline, CDR1 is MDHEN and CDR2 is SYDVKM. The CDR3 contains 12 residues. The CDR3 DNA reads TGTGCCAGCAGCTTAATGAACACTGAAGCTTTCTTT. This codes for CASSLMNTEAFF.

This sequence joins TRBV6-5 and TRBJ2-7, with 9 bases fitting TRBD2. Germline assignment: CDR1 MNHEY and CDR2 SVGAGI. CDR3 size: 16 residues. With V trimmed by 1 base and J by 7 bases, 11 bases remained unmatched. Here the CDR3 reads CASSYYRRGLAKEQYF. Here the CDR3 DNA reads TGTGCCAGCAGTTACTATCGCAGGGGACTAGCTAAGGAGCAGTACTTC.

This clonotype was seen at least ten times. This chain joins TRBV28 and TRBJ1-2; D is ambiguous. In germline, CDR1 is MDHEN, CDR2 SYDVKM. The V gene lost 7 bases and the J gene lost 6 bases, with 12 bases spanning the gap. The CDR3 is made up of 12 amino acids. The CDR3 region is CASIDWEDGYTF. The CDR3 nucleotides are TGTGCCAGCATCGATTGGGAGGATGGCTACACCTTC.

This clonotype was seen repeatedly, ten times or more. The chain has TRBV27 and TRBJ1-1; D not certain. CDR3 length: 18 amino acids. Germline CDR1 is MNHEY and CDR2 is SMNVEV (reference sequence). V was trimmed by 4 bases and J by 0 bases, leaving 21 bases between them. CDR3 DNA sequence: TGTGCCAGCAGTTATCTGGGAAATAGCGATGACCTGAACACTGAAGCTTTCTTT. It is translated as CASSYLGNSDDLNTEAFF.

The sample holds many counts of this clonotype. The chain carries TRBV12-3 or TRBV12-4 and TRBJ1-1; possibly TRBD1 for D (6 bases). Between the trimmed V and J ends, which lost 5 bases and 6 bases, there was a span of 13 bases. The CDR3 totals 13 residues. The CDR3 nucleotides are TGTGCCAGCAGTCCTAACAGGGTCTCTGAAGCTTTCTTT. Protein sequence: CASSPNRVSEAFF.

The V and J genes are TRBV7-2 and TRBJ2-7; 8 nucleotides align to TRBD2. Germline values: CDR1 SGHTA, CDR2 FQGNSA. The CDR3 consists of 15 residues. V lost 6 bases to trimming and J lost 5 bases; unmatched junction nucleotides: 12. CDR3 region: CASRRRSGTGHEQYF. The CDR3 nucleotides read TGTGCCAGCAGACGCCGTAGCGGGACGGGCCACGAGCAGTACTTC.

A few counts support this clonotype. The chain couples TRBV24-1 to TRBJ2-2; D perhaps matches TRBD2 (5 bases). CDR3 size: 13 residues. Looked up from germline, CDR1 is KGHDR and CDR2 is SFDVKD. The V end was cut by 0 bases, the J end by 7 bases, with 5 bases between. For the CDR3, the DNA is TGTGCCACCAGTGATTTGCGGGACGGGGAGCTGTTTTTT. This translates into CATSDLRDGELFF.

This clonotype was recorded at least ten times. V and J are TRBV9 and TRBJ2-7, with 7 bases aligning to TRBD1. The V gene end was trimmed by 3 bases and the J gene end by 1 base; junction bases not matched to a gene: 1. The CDR3 covers 13 residues. Germline V lookup: CDR1 SGDLS, CDR2 YYNGEE. CDR3 residues: CASSETGSYEQYF. CDR3 nucleotide sequence: TGTGCCAGCAGCGAGACAGGGTCCTACGAGCAGTACTTC.

This clonotype was counted a single time. The rearrangement links TRBV6-2 or TRBV6-3 to TRBJ1-1; D may be TRBD1 (6 bases). Germline CDR1 is MNHEY and CDR2 is SVGEGT. CDR3 length: 15 residues. The germline V and J ends were trimmed by 8 bases and 1 base, with 17 bases remaining between them. The chain's CDR3 is CASRDTDLPNTEAFF. The CDR3 DNA reads TGTGCCAGCCGGGACACAGATCTCCCGAACACTGAAGCTTTCTTT.

This clonotype came up a few times. The rearrangement links TRBV11-2 to TRBJ1-1; no clear D gene. Germline V gene sequence: CDR1 SGHAT, CDR2 FQNNGV. The CDR3 extends over 14 amino acids. Trimming removed 0 bases at V and 1 base at J, with 6 bases between. The CDR3: CASSLERGNTEAFF. Here the CDR3 DNA reads TGTGCCAGCAGCTTAGAGCGGGGGAACACTGAAGCTTTCTTT.

The rearrangement links TRBV12-3 or TRBV12-4 to TRBJ2-7; 8 bases agree with TRBD1. The CDR3 has 13 residues. The J segment lost 6 bases and the V segment lost 6 bases, leaving 7 bases of the junction unmatched. CDR3 loop: CASRRTGRSEQYF. DNA for the CDR3: TGTGCCAGCAGAAGGACAGGGAGAAGCGAGCAGTACTTC.

V is TRBV6-2 or TRBV6-3 and J is TRBJ2-5, with D perhaps matching TRBD1 or TRBD2 (5 bases each). V lost 6 bases to trimming and J lost 2 bases, with 13 bases between them. The CDR3 loop spans 14 amino acids. Germline V CDR1 and CDR2: MNHEY, SVGEGT. The CDR3 nucleotides are TGTGCCAGCAGAAGACCGGGACCACAAGAGACCCAGTACTTC. Translation: CASRRPGPQETQYF.

This clonotype appeared a single time. This rearrangement joins TRBV28 to TRBJ2-5, with D possibly being TRBD2 (6 bases). V was shortened by 7 bases and J by 0 bases, with 12 bases between the two germline ends. The CDR3 totals 14 residues. CDR1 is MDHEN and CDR2 is SYDVKM in the germline V gene. The CDR3 region is CASNGGKYQETQYF. DNA for the CDR3: TGTGCCAGCAACGGGGGAAAGTACCAAGAGACCCAGTACTTC.

The CDR3 here is CASSFTEIMTQYF. DNA for the CDR3: TGTGCCAGCAGTTTCACCGAGATCATGACCCAGTACTTC. This chain joins TRBV12-3 or TRBV12-4 and TRBJ2-5, with D unclear. The V and J ends lost 3 bases and 7 bases respectively, with 12 bases between them. CDR3 length: 13 amino acids.

This clonotype was seen at least ten times. The chain joins TRBV12-5 to TRBJ1-2, with 8 bases that match TRBD1. CDR3 length: 14 amino acids. After removal of 2 bases from V and 8 bases from J, the junction contained 7 bases not matched to a gene. Per germline, CDR1 LGHNT and CDR2 FRNRAP. The CDR3 reads CASGLPRGLEGYTF. In DNA, the CDR3 is TGTGCTAGTGGTTTGCCCAGGGGGCTCGAAGGCTACACCTTC.

This clonotype was counted ten times or more. The chain recombines TRBV6-1 with TRBJ1-5; 9 bases are shared with TRBD1. The germline V gene encodes CDR1 MNHNS and CDR2 SASEGT. With V trimmed by 5 bases and J by 6 bases, 8 bases remained unmatched. The CDR3 runs to 15 residues. CDR3 DNA sequence: TGTGCCAGCAGTAAAACAGGGGGCGCGGGTCAGCCCCAGCATTTT. It is translated as CASSKTGGAGQPQHF.

This clonotype was seen repeatedly, ten times or more. The chain is built from TRBV11-2 and TRBJ2-2; 10 positions agree with TRBD2. CDR1 SGHAT and CDR2 FQNNGV come from the germline V gene. The CDR3 is made up of 16 amino acids. V shed 7 bases and J 5 bases; nucleotides not matched to a gene: 10. The CDR3 loop reads CASTQWASGRTGELFF. CDR3 DNA sequence: TGTGCCAGCACCCAGTGGGCTAGCGGGAGAACCGGGGAGCTGTTTTTT.

This clonotype appeared many times. This rearrangement joins TRBV27 to TRBJ1-6; 8 nucleotides align to TRBD1. CDR3 length: 14 residues. Germline lookup yields CDR1 MNHEY and CDR2 SMNVEV (reference sequence). Trimming removed 4 bases from V and 7 bases from J; junction bases left unmatched: 3. CDR3: CASSWTGKNSPLHF. In DNA, the CDR3 is TGTGCCAGCAGTTGGACAGGGAAAAATTCACCCCTCCACTTT.

The chain combines TRBV6-1 with TRBJ2-7, with a tentative D call TRBD1 (5 bases). Trimming pared 6 bases from V and 3 bases from J, leaving 9 bases between. This CDR3 is 12 amino acids long. Per the germline V gene, CDR1 is MNHNS and CDR2 is SASEGT. The CDR3 loop is CASSSTDYEQYF. Written as DNA, the CDR3 is TGTGCCAGCAGCTCGACAGACTACGAGCAGTACTTC.

This clonotype was counted a few times. V gene TRBV19 combines with J gene TRBJ1-1, with 7 bases lining up with TRBD1. This CDR3 is 17 amino acids long. The germline CDR1 and CDR2 sequences are LNHDA and SQIVND (reference sequence). J was trimmed by 0 bases and V by 1 base; bases with no gene match: 8. CDR3 coding DNA: TGTGCCAGTAGTATAGGGTACAGGGGAATCATGAACACTGAAGCTTTCTTT. This sequence encodes CASSIGYRGIMNTEAFF. The variable domain in full, with the rest retrieved from reference TRBV19 and TRBJ1-1, is DGGITQSPKYLFRKEGQNVTLSCEQNLNHDAMYWYRQDPGQGLRLIYYSQIVNDFQKGDIAEGYSVSREKKESFPLTVTSAQKNPTAFYLCASSIGYRGIMNTEAFFGQGTRLTVV.

This clonotype was observed once. The V call is TRBV6-1, the J call TRBJ2-7; maybe TRBD1 (6 bases). CDR3 length: 14 amino acids. CDR1 is MNHNS and CDR2 is SASEGT in the germline V gene. V was cut by 7 bases and J by 1 base, with 14 bases left in between. CDR3 sequence (DNA): TGTGCCAGCACCCGACAGGCGAGTTCCTACGAGCAGTACTTC. This codes for CASTRQASSYEQYF.